This T cell receptor beta chain was documented in a study of control samples from healthy donors and cancer patients (dated by TCRdb to about 2020). Comments on this clone: Its antigen has not been determined. One base away there is no much larger clone; base qualities are not given.

The cysteine opens and the phenylalanine closes a CDR3 of 15 amino acids. Only the CDR3 portion is preserved as DNA: 45 bases, with reading frame beginning at the first base. The germline V gene yields MNHEY for CDR1 and SVGAGI for CDR2. Deletion took 6 bases off V and 0 bases off J, with a span of 9 bases between the germline ends. The library came from the immunoSEQ multiplex PCR assay. As stored in TCRdb, this immuneACCESS dataset retains in-frame rearrangements with V and J assigned. A fraction of the clones does not appear; measured against another copy, unresolved V genes explain less than half of the discrepancy, and the remainder lacks a known reason. A total of about 110,000 clones appear in this sample, around four fifths of them only once. The ten largest account for approximately 6.7% of the sample.

The V and J segments used are TRBV6-5 and TRBJ2-6; TRBD1 might be the D gene, on 5 matching bases. Sequencing was done on a sample of blood. This receptor was obtained from a man younger than 35 in good health. The CDR3 region: CASSPTGSGANVLTF. The nucleotide sequence is TGTGCCAGCAGCCCAACAGGCTCTGGGGCCAACGTCCTGACTTTC.